This TCR beta chain was profiled in a study of blood T cell repertoires in COVID-19. On the study more broadly: Samples taken during acute and convalescent COVID-19 were collected in the United States, Italy and Spain.

This table comes from immunoSEQ multiplex PCR, and its TCRdb copy is limited to in-frame clones, with some not included. The top ten hold under 8.5% of the sample, which has tens of thousands of clones, approximately 86% seen once. The V gene end was trimmed by 5 bases and the J gene end by 1 base; junction bases not matched to a gene: 6. Germline loops: CDR1 KGHSH, CDR2 LQKENI. The CDR3 runs 15 residues. The sequence derives from a man of 80 years or more with active or convalescent COVID-19. The rearrangement links TRBV18 to TRBJ2-5, with 8 positions matching TRBD1. The specimen sequenced was peripheral blood. CDR3 residues: CASSGDRNVQETQYF. The DNA for the CDR3 is TGTGCCAGCTCAGGGGACAGGAACGTCCAAGAGACCCAGTACTTC.